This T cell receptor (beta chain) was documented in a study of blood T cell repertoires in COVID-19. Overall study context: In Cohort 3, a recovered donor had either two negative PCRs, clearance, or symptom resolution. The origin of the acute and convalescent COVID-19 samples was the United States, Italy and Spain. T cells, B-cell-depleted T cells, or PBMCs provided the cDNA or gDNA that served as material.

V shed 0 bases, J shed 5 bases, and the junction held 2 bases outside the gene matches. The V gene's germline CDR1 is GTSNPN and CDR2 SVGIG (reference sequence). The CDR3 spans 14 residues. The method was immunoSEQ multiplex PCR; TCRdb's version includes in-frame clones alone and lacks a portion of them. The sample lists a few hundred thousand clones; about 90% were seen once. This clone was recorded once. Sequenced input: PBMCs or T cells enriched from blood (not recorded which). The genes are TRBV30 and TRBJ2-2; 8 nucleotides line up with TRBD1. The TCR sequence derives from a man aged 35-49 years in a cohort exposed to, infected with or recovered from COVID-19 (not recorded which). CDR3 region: CAWSVNRGTGELFF. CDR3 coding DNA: TGTGCCTGGAGTGTTAACAGGGGGACCGGGGAGCTGTTTTTT.